A selection of T cell receptor beta chains follows, all from one sample in a study of multiple sclerosis patients with progressive multifocal leukoencephalopathy. TCRdb keeps only in-frame clones here, not all; method: immunoSEQ multiplex PCR. The top ten hold around 12% of the sample, which has some 28,000 clones, about 85% seen once. The source material was PBMCs, sampled from a patient treated with natalizumab. These receptors came from a woman between 25 and 40 years old with progressive multifocal leukoencephalopathy. Both conserved end residues are part of each CDR3. Each record gives: CDR3 protein, CDR3 DNA, J gene, clone size, D gene, V gene. The D gene is left open where the match is weak. Clone size is not always given. Where it is, it says once, few, many or a class for expanded clones.

CASGDSNQPQHF | TGCGCCAGCGGGGATAGCAATCAGCCCCAGCATTTT | TRBJ1-5 | NA | NA | TRBV10-1
CASRRAGFRTEAFF | TGTGCCAGCAGAAGGGCCGGGTTTCGGACTGAAGCTTTCTTT | TRBJ1-1 | NA | NA | TRBV27
CASSAQGTHSRYF | TGTGCCAGCTCAGCACAGGGGACTCATTCTCGGTATTTT | TRBJ1-3 | NA | TRBD1 | TRBV18
CASSGTGTGAISPLHF | TGTGCCAGCAGCGGAACCGGGACAGGGGCTATTTCACCCCTCCACTTT | TRBJ1-6 | NA | TRBD1 | TRBV5-4
CASSPAMGEGTDTQYF | TGTGCCAGCAGTCCCGCCATGGGGGAGGGGACAGATACGCAGTATTTT | TRBJ2-3 | once | TRBD2 | TRBV27
CASSRQRSQETQYF | TGTGCCAGCAGCCGCCAGCGGTCCCAAGAGACCCAGTACTTC | TRBJ2-5 | NA | NA | TRBV7-2
CASRLADYNEQFF | TGTGCCAGCCGGCTAGCCGACTACAATGAGCAGTTCTTC | TRBJ2-1 | NA | NA | TRBV6-1
CATKRTYNEQFF | TGTGCCACCAAGAGGACCTACAATGAGCAGTTCTTC | TRBJ2-1 | NA | NA | TRBV28
CASSEAGTGADTQCF | TGTGCCAGCAGTGAAGCGGGGACAGGGGCAGATACGCAGTGTTTT | TRBJ2-3 | NA | TRBD1 | TRBV6-1
CASSQDTNSGANVLTF | TGTGCCAGCAGCCAAGATACAAACTCTGGGGCCAACGTCCTGACTTTC | TRBJ2-6 | NA | NA | TRBV4-2
CASTGDSANYGYTF | TGTGCCAGCACAGGGGACAGTGCTAACTATGGCTACACCTTC | TRBJ1-2 | NA | TRBD1 | TRBV6-6
CAWGTSGVRGETQYF | TGTGCCTGGGGGACTAGCGGGGTACGAGGGGAGACCCAGTACTTC | TRBJ2-5 | once | TRBD2 | TRBV30
CASSYLRAGANVLTF | TGTGCCAGCAGTTACCTCAGGGCTGGGGCCAACGTCCTGACTTTC | TRBJ2-6 | NA | NA | TRBV6-6
CASSHGTGGSSNQPQHF | TGTGCCAGCAGCCATGGGACAGGGGGTTCGAGCAATCAGCCCCAGCATTTT | TRBJ1-5 | NA | TRBD1 | TRBV4-2
CASSSRDEQFF | TGTGCCAGCAGTAGTAGGGATGAGCAGTTCTTC | TRBJ2-1 | NA | NA | TRBV27